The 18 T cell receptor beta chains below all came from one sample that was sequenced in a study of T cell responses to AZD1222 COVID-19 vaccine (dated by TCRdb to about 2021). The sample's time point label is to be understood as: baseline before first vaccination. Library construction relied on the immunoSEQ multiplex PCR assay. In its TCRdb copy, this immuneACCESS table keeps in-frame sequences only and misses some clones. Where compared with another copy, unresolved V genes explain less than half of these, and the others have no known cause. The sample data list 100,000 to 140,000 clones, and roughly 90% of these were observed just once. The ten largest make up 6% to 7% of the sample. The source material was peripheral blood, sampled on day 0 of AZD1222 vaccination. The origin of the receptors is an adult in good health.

The CDR3, as DNA: TGTGCCAGCAGGATACAGGGAGGAGAGACCCAGTACTTC. This sequence encodes CASRIQGGETQYF. V usage is TRBV12-3 or TRBV12-4 and J usage is TRBJ2-5, with D tentatively TRBD1 or TRBD2 (6 bases each). V lost 6 bases, J lost 4 bases, and 12 bases lay in between. CDR3 size: 13 residues.

The CDR3 bases are TGCGCCAGCAGCCAAGGAGGGTACCTCACGGAGGGCTACACCTTC. This sequence encodes CASSQGGYLTEGYTF. The V call is TRBV4-1, the J call TRBJ1-2; D is ambiguous. Germline V gene sequence: CDR1 MGHRA, CDR2 YSYEKL. CDR3 length: 15 amino acids. Trimming shortened V by 1 base and J by 8 bases, and 17 bases separated the two germline ends.

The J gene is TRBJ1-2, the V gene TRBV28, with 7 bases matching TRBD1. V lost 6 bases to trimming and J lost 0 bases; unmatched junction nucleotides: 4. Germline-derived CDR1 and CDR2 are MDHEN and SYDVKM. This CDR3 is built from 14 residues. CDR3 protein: CASSQGGANYGYTF. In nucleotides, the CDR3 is TGTGCCAGCAGCCAGGGGGGAGCTAACTATGGCTACACCTTC.

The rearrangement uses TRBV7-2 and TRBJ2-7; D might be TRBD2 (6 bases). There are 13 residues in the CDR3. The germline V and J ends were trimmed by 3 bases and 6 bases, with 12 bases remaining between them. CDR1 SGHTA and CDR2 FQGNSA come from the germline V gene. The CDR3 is CASSLGTPPEQYF. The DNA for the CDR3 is TGTGCCAGCAGCTTGGGGACTCCGCCCGAGCAGTACTTC.

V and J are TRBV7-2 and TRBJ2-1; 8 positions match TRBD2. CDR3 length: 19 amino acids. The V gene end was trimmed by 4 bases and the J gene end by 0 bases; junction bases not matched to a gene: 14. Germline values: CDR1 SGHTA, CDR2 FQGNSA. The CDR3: CASSSPLIAGLSSYNEQFF. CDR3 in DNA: TGTGCCAGCAGCTCCCCCCTCATAGCGGGACTAAGCTCCTACAATGAGCAGTTCTTC.

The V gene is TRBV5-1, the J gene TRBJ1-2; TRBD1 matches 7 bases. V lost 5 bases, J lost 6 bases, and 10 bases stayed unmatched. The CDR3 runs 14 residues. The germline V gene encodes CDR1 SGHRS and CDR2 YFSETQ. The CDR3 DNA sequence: TGCGCCAGCAGAGGGGACAGCAGGCGGGATGGCTACACCTTC. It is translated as CASRGDSRRDGYTF. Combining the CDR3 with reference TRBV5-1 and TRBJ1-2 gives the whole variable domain KAGVTQTPRYLIKTRGQQVTLSCSPISGHRSVSWYQQTPGQGLQFLFEYFSETQRNKGNFPGRFSGRQFSNSRSEMNVSTLELGDSALYLCASRGDSRRDGYTFGSGTRLTVV.

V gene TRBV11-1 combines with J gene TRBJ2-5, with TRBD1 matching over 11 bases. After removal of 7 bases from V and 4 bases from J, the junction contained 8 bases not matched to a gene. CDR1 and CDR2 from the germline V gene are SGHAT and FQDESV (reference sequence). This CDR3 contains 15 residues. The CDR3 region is CASNSMDRGRETQYF. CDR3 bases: TGTGCCAGCAACAGCATGGACAGGGGGCGAGAGACCCAGTACTTC.

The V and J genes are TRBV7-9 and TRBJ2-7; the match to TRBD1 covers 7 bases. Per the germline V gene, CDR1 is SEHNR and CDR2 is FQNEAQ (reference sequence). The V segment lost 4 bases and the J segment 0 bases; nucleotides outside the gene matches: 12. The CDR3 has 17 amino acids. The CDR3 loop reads CASSSPFWAGGSYEQYF. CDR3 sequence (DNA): TGTGCCAGCAGCTCGCCATTCTGGGCAGGGGGCTCCTACGAGCAGTACTTC.

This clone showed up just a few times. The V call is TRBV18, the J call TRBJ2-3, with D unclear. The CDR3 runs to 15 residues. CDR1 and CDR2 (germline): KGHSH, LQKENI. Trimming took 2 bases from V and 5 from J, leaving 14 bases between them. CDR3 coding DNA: TGTGCCAGCTCACCAGGTCCCTTAACCCTAGATACGCAGTATTTT. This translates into CASSPGPLTLDTQYF. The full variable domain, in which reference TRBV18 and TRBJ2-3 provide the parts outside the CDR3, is NAGVMQNPRHLVRRRGQEARLRCSPMKGHSHVYWYRQLPEEGLKFMVYLQKENIIDESGMPKERFSAEFPKEGPSILRIQQVVRGDSAAYFCASSPGPLTLDTQYFGPGTRLTVL.

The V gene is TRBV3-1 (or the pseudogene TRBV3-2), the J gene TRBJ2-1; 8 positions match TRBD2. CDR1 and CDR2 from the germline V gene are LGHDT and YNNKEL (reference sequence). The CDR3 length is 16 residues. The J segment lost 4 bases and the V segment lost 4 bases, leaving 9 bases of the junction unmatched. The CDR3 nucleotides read TGTGCCAGCAGCCCCCAGACTAGCGTGCCTTACAATGAGCAGTTCTTC. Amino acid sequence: CASSPQTSVPYNEQFF.

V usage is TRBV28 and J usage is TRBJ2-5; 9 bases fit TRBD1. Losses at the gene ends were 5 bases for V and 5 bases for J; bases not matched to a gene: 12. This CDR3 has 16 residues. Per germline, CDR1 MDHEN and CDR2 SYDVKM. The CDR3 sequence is CASSPTPGQGRETQYF. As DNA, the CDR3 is TGTGCCAGCAGTCCTACACCGGGACAGGGACGGGAGACCCAGTACTTC.

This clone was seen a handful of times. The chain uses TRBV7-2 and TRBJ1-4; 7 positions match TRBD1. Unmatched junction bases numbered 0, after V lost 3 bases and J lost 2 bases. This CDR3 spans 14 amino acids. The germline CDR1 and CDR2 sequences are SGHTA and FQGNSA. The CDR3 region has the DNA TGTGCCAGCAGCTTGGGACAGACTAATGAAAAACTGTTTTTT. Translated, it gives CASSLGQTNEKLFF.

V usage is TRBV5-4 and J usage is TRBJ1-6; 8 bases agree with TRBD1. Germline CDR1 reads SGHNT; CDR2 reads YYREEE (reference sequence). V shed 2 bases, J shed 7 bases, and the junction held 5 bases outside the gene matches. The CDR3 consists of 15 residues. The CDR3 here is CASSFQGALNSPLHF. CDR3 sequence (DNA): TGTGCCAGCAGCTTCCAGGGGGCCTTGAATTCACCCCTCCACTTT.

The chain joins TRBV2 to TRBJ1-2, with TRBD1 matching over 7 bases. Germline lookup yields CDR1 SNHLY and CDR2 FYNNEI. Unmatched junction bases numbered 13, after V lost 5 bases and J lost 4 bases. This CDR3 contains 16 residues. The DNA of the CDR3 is TGTGCCAGCAGTTTCGACAGGGTATCTTTTCTCTATGGCTACACCTTC. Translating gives CASSFDRVSFLYGYTF.

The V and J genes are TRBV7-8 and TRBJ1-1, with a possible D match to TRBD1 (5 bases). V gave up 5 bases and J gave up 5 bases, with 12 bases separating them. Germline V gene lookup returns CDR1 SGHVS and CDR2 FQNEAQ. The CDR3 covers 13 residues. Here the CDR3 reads CASSLTQGTEAFF. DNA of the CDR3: TGTGCCAGCAGCCTAACCCAGGGTACTGAAGCTTTCTTT.

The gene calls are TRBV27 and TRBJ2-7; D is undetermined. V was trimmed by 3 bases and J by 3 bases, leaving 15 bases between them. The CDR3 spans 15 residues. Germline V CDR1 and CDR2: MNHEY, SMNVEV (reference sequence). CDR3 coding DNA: TGTGCCAGCAGTTTGAGGTTGTCCGTTGGCTACGAGCAGTACTTC. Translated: CASSLRLSVGYEQYF.

CDR3 bases: TGTGCCAGCGGGGAGGGACCAGCTTGGGCCGGGGAGCTGTTTTTT. Translated: CASGEGPAWAGELFF. The V and J genes are TRBV6-5 and TRBJ2-2; 7 bases match TRBD2. Germline values: CDR1 MNHEY, CDR2 SVGAGI. With 8 bases clipped from V and 6 bases from J, the junction kept 12 bases outside the gene matches. This CDR3 spans 15 amino acids.

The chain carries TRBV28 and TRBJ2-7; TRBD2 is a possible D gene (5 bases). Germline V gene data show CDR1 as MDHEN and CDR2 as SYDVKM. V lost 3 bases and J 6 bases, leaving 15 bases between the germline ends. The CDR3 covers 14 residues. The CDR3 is CASSLAGSQSEQYF. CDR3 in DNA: TGTGCCAGCAGTTTGGCGGGCAGCCAGTCCGAGCAGTACTTC.